The 15 T cell receptor beta chains given below trace back to one sample, sequenced in a study of blood T cell repertoires in COVID-19. TCRdb's copy holds only in-frame clones and misses some; the assay was immunoSEQ multiplex PCR. This table holds a few hundred thousand clones, approximately 93% found once. Sequenced sample: PBMCs or T cells enriched from blood (not recorded which). The receptors come from a woman between 35 and 50 years old who had been exposed to COVID-19.

V usage is TRBV30 and J usage is TRBJ2-7; 9 nucleotides align to TRBD2. CDR1 is GTSNPN, CDR2 SVGIG, per germline (reference sequence). The length of the CDR3 is 12 residues. Germline trimming cut 5 bases from V and 3 bases from J; bases unmatched to any gene: 2. CDR3 amino acids: CAWASGNYEQYF. CDR3 DNA sequence: TGTGCCTGGGCTAGCGGGAACTACGAGCAGTACTTC. The variable domain in full, with the rest retrieved from reference TRBV30 and TRBJ2-7, is SQTIHQWPATLVQPVGSPLSLECTVEGTSNPNLYWYRQAAGRGLQLLFYSVGIGQISSEVPQNLSASRPQDRQFILSSKKLLLSDSGFYLCAWASGNYEQYFGPGTRLTVT.

CDR3 sequence: CASSLGPFSGEATDTQYF. The CDR3 DNA reads TGTGCCAGCAGCTTAGGTCCCTTTAGCGGGGAGGCCACAGATACGCAGTATTTT. The V call is TRBV11-3, the J call TRBJ2-3, with 8 bases matching TRBD2. Germline loops: CDR1 SGHNT, CDR2 YENEEA. The ends lost 1 base at V and 2 bases at J; junction bases unmatched: 11. The CDR3 extends over 18 amino acids. The full variable domain, rest sourced from reference TRBV11-3 and TRBJ2-3, is EAGVVQSPRYKIIEKKQPVAFWCNPISGHNTLYWYLQNLGQGPELLIRYENEEAVDDSQLPKDRFSAERLKGVDSTLKIQPAELGDSAVYLCASSLGPFSGEATDTQYFGPGTRLTVL.

V and J are TRBV13 and TRBJ1-1; D possibly corresponds to TRBD1 (5 bases). The CDR3 is 14 amino acids. Germline-derived CDR1 and CDR2 are PRHDT and FYEKMQ (reference sequence). Deletions cut 0 bases from V and 0 bases from J, with 5 bases between. CDR3 loop: CASSLGGLNTEAFF. For the CDR3, the DNA is TGTGCCAGCAGCTTAGGGGGGCTGAACACTGAAGCTTTCTTT.

The V call is TRBV10-2, the J call TRBJ2-2, with 8 bases aligning to TRBD1. The CDR3 runs 14 residues. Losses at the gene ends were 9 bases for V and 1 base for J; bases not matched to a gene: 4. Germline V gene sequence: CDR1 WSHSY, CDR2 SAAADI. CDR3 region: CASSGTGNTGELFF. The DNA of the CDR3 is TGCGCCAGTTCCGGGACAGGGAACACCGGGGAGCTGTTTTTT.

The chain is built from TRBV5-1 and TRBJ2-7; 13 nucleotides line up with TRBD2. The CDR3 sequence is 17 residues long. The ends lost 4 bases at V and 4 bases at J; junction bases unmatched: 11. CDR1 SGHRS and CDR2 YFSETQ come from the germline V gene. The CDR3 coding sequence is TGCGCCAGCAGCCCGGGACTAGCGGGGACCTTGAGATACGAGCAGTACTTC. Its translation is CASSPGLAGTLRYEQYF.

This chain uses TRBV5-6 with TRBJ1-2; possibly TRBD1 for D (5 bases). Germline CDR1 SGHDT, CDR2 YYEEEE. V was shortened by 3 bases and J by 2 bases, with 11 bases between the two germline ends. The CDR3 sequence is 14 residues long. DNA for the CDR3: TGTGCCAGCAGCTCCCCTGACAGCAACTATGGCTACACCTTC. It yields the protein CASSSPDSNYGYTF.

This chain connects TRBV27 to TRBJ1-5; D call uncertain. The CDR3 has 15 amino acids. With 1 base removed from V and 1 base from J, the gap between germline ends came to 8 bases. Germline values: CDR1 MNHEY, CDR2 SMNVEV (reference sequence). The CDR3, as DNA: TGTGCCAGCAGTTTATTTTTGGAGAGCAATCAGCCCCAGCATTTT. Translation gives CASSLFLESNQPQHF.

The rearrangement links TRBV28 to TRBJ2-7; TRBD1 matches 7 bases. Germline V gene lookup returns CDR1 MDHEN and CDR2 SYDVKM. This CDR3 is built from 16 residues. With V trimmed by 5 bases and J by 7 bases, 17 bases remained unmatched. The CDR3 here is CASSPVGTALGEEQYF. The CDR3 DNA follows: TGTGCCAGCAGTCCAGTGGGGACAGCATTGGGGGAAGAGCAGTACTTC.

This clone has a handful of counts. This chain links TRBV19 with TRBJ1-1, with D possibly being TRBD1 (5 bases). Trimming removed 6 bases at V and 1 base at J, with 6 bases between. The CDR3 is made up of 12 amino acids. CDR1 and CDR2 (germline): LNHDA, SQIVND (reference sequence). CDR3 amino acids: CASRTANTEAFF. The CDR3 DNA is TGTGCCAGTAGGACAGCGAACACTGAAGCTTTCTTT.

The rearrangement uses TRBV2 and TRBJ2-5, with D maybe TRBD1 (7 bases). V shed 5 bases and J shed 1 base, with 23 bases lying between them. The germline V gene has CDR1 SNHLY and CDR2 FYNNEI. CDR3 length: 18 residues. The CDR3 spells CASSSLEELQGGQETQYF. The CDR3 DNA reads as TGTGCCAGCAGTTCACTTGAAGAGTTGCAGGGGGGCCAAGAGACCCAGTACTTC.

The chain couples TRBV6-2 or TRBV6-3 to TRBJ2-2; 9 positions match TRBD1. Germline assignment: CDR1 MNHEY and CDR2 SVGEGT. The CDR3 contains 17 residues. J was trimmed by 0 bases and V by 4 bases; bases with no gene match: 6. CDR3 in DNA: TGTGCCAGCAGTTCCCGTACAGGGGGCACGAACACCGGGGAGCTGTTTTTT. Amino acids: CASSSRTGGTNTGELFF.

The chain combines TRBV24-1 with TRBJ2-1; TRBD2 matches at 11 bases. This CDR3 spans 17 amino acids. The germline CDR1 and CDR2 sequences are KGHDR and SFDVKD. The V and J ends lost 3 bases and 0 bases, in that order; junction bases with no gene match: 3. The CDR3 DNA follows: TGTGCCACCAGTGATGCGACTAGCGGGATCTCCTACAATGAGCAGTTCTTC. Its translation is CATSDATSGISYNEQFF.

The genes are TRBV19 and TRBJ1-4; D is uncertain. The CDR3 is 16 residues long. Per germline, CDR1 LNHDA and CDR2 SQIVND (reference sequence). Between the trimmed V and J ends, which lost 5 bases and 0 bases, there was a span of 13 bases. The CDR3 sequence: CASSLLSGATNEKLFF. CDR3 coding DNA: TGTGCCAGTAGTTTGTTATCGGGAGCAACTAATGAAAAACTGTTTTTT.

The CDR3 DNA is TGTGCCAGCAACCTAAGGACACTCACAGATACGCAGTATTTT. Protein product: CASNLRTLTDTQYF. This sequence joins TRBV2 and TRBJ2-3; weak D call: TRBD1 (5 bases). The CDR3 consists of 14 residues. Germline loops: CDR1 SNHLY, CDR2 FYNNEI. The V end lost 7 bases, the J end lost 2 bases, and 13 bases lay between the germline ends.

The chain is built from TRBV2 and TRBJ1-5; D ambiguous. V lost 0 bases to trimming and J lost 0 bases, with 15 bases between them. Germline CDR1 reads SNHLY; CDR2 reads FYNNEI. The CDR3 totals 18 residues. CDR3 in DNA: TGTGCCAGCAGTGAAGCGCTTGATCGACTTTATAGCAATCAGCCCCAGCATTTT. This codes for CASSEALDRLYSNQPQHF.